The 25 T cell receptor beta chains in this list originate from one sample, sequenced in a study of blood T cell repertoires in COVID-19. Measured with immunoSEQ multiplex PCR; TCRdb has only the in-frame clones, and not every one. The table records around 160,000 clones, 85% of them present only once. Material: peripheral blood. These receptors were taken from a middle-aged woman with active or convalescent COVID-19.

The chain joins TRBV7-9 to TRBJ1-2; 7 bases are shared with TRBD1. The germline gives CDR1 SEHNR, CDR2 FQNEAQ (reference sequence). The trim removed 2 bases at V and 8 bases at J, leaving 14 bases unmatched. The CDR3 runs 16 residues. The CDR3: CASSLFPNTGDEGYTF. The CDR3 nucleotides read TGTGCCAGCAGCTTATTCCCCAATACAGGGGATGAGGGCTACACCTTC.

The chain links TRBV28 to TRBJ2-7; the match to TRBD1 covers 8 bases. Germline CDR1 and CDR2: MDHEN and SYDVKM. The CDR3 is 14 residues long. With V trimmed by 6 bases and J by 3 bases, 7 bases remained unmatched. CDR3 DNA: TGTGCCAGCAGATCGGGACAGGACCTCTACGAGCAGTACTTC. It yields the protein CASRSGQDLYEQYF.

The V and J genes are TRBV7-2 and TRBJ2-5, with D uncertain. Germline V CDR1 and CDR2: SGHTA, FQGNSA. CDR3 size: 13 residues. Between the trimmed V and J ends, which lost 5 bases and 2 bases, there was a span of 9 bases. This CDR3 is CASSPGPQETQYF. The CDR3 coding sequence is TGTGCCAGCAGCCCGGGTCCTCAAGAGACCCAGTACTTC. The whole variable domain, remainder taken from reference TRBV7-2 and TRBJ2-5, is GAGVSQSPSNKVTEKGKDVELRCDPISGHTALYWYRQSLGQGLEFLIYFQGNSAPDKSGLPSDRFSAERTGGSVSTLTIQRTQQEDSAVYLCASSPGPQETQYFGPGTRLLVL.

The count of this clone is one. The V gene is TRBV29-1, the J gene TRBJ1-1; TRBD1 might be the D (5 bases). The CDR3 runs 13 residues. Germline values: CDR1 SQVTM, CDR2 ANQGSEA. The V end was cut by 3 bases, the J end by 3 bases, with 11 bases between. The CDR3 spells CSVESGTHTEAFF. The CDR3 nucleotides are TGCAGCGTTGAGTCAGGGACTCACACTGAAGCTTTCTTT.

The chain joins TRBV18 to TRBJ1-1, with D uncertain. Between the trimmed V and J ends, which lost 6 bases and 7 bases, there was a span of 12 bases. This CDR3 region has 12 residues. The germline gives CDR1 KGHSH, CDR2 LQKENI. CDR3 sequence reads: CASSPSSGEAFF. DNA of the CDR3: TGTGCCAGCTCGCCTTCGTCAGGTGAAGCTTTCTTT.

The chain combines TRBV9 with TRBJ2-5; TRBD2 aligns across 8 bases. Germline-derived CDR1 and CDR2 are SGDLS and YYNGEE. V was clipped by 0 bases and J by 5 bases; unmatched bases: 6. There are 15 residues in the CDR3. CDR3 protein: CASSVASGSGETQYF. CDR3 coding DNA: TGTGCCAGCAGCGTAGCCAGCGGGAGTGGGGAGACCCAGTACTTC.

This sequence joins TRBV6-8 and TRBJ1-5, with 8 bases lining up with TRBD1. This CDR3 region has 14 residues. V lost 8 bases and J lost 2; bases outside the gene matches: 5. CDR1 MNHGY and CDR2 SAAAGT come from the germline V gene. Here the CDR3 reads CASADRGGNQPQHF. The CDR3, as DNA: TGTGCCAGCGCCGACAGGGGTGGCAATCAGCCCCAGCATTTT.

The chain links TRBV4-3 to TRBJ1-4, with TRBD1 identical over 11 bases. V was pared by 3 bases and J by 2 bases, with 5 bases of the junction left unmatched. This CDR3 spans 17 amino acids. Germline V gene data show CDR1 as LGHNA and CDR2 as YSLEER. CDR3 DNA sequence: TGCGCCAGCAGCCACGGACAGGGGGCCGATACTAATGAAAAACTGTTTTTT. Its translation: CASSHGQGADTNEKLFF.

The rearrangement joins TRBV27 to TRBJ1-5; D gene ambiguous. V shed 0 bases and J shed 4 bases, with 19 bases lying between them. Per germline, CDR1 MNHEY and CDR2 SMNVEV (reference sequence). The CDR3 extends over 18 amino acids. CDR3 sequence: CASSLSPPTGSSNQPQHF. The CDR3 DNA follows: TGTGCCAGCAGTTTATCCCCCCCCACCGGGAGCTCTAATCAGCCCCAGCATTTT.

CDR3 protein: CASSPGTGRDTQYF. CDR3 DNA: TGCGCCAGCAGCCCCGGGACAGGGCGAGATACGCAGTATTTT. The V and J genes are TRBV5-1 and TRBJ2-3, with 9 positions matching TRBD1. The V gene's germline CDR1 is SGHRS and CDR2 YFSETQ. Trimming removed 4 bases from V and 5 bases from J; junction bases left unmatched: 5. The CDR3 is 14 residues long.

V gene TRBV3-1 (or the pseudogene TRBV3-2) combines with J gene TRBJ2-1; D is perhaps TRBD2 (7 bases). This CDR3 is 13 amino acids long. The germline V gene encodes CDR1 LGHDT and CDR2 YNNKEL (reference sequence). V lost 6 bases, J lost 14 bases, and 20 bases lay in between. The CDR3 here is CASRSSLAGAEFF. The CDR3 DNA follows: TGTGCCAGCAGGTCTTCACTCGCGGGGGCAGAGTTCTTC.

This clone was seen only once. The J gene is TRBJ2-4, the V gene TRBV27; TRBD1 matches 11 bases. With V trimmed by 5 bases and J by 1 base, 10 bases remained unmatched. The CDR3 totals 18 residues. CDR1 MNHEY and CDR2 SMNVEV come from the germline V gene (reference sequence). The DNA of the CDR3 is TGTGCCAGCAGTCCGGGACAGGGGGAGGTTTCGGCCAAAAACATTCAGTACTTC. Protein sequence: CASSPGQGEVSAKNIQYF.

This CDR3 reads CSVVREAGELFF. CDR3 sequence (DNA): TGCAGCGTTGTGCGGGAAGCCGGGGAGCTGTTTTTT. This sequence joins TRBV29-1 and TRBJ2-2, with D possibly being TRBD2 (6 bases). The CDR3 loop spans 12 amino acids. CDR1 is SQVTM and CDR2 is ANQGSEA in the germline V gene. The germline V and J ends were trimmed by 4 bases and 6 bases, with 9 bases remaining between them.

V is TRBV5-5 and J is TRBJ1-1; 9 bases fit TRBD1. V lost 4 bases, J lost 3 bases, and 10 bases stayed unmatched. CDR1 is SGHKS and CDR2 is YYEKEE in the germline V gene (reference sequence). CDR3 length: 16 residues. The CDR3 is CASSNDRGALDTEAFF. CDR3 nucleotides: TGTGCCAGCAGCAACGACAGGGGGGCCCTCGACACTGAAGCTTTCTTT.

J is TRBJ2-7 and V is TRBV5-1; TRBD1 agrees at 8 bases. Germline V gene data show CDR1 as SGHRS and CDR2 as YFSETQ. V trimming: 6 bases; J trimming: 3 bases; junction bases outside the gene matches: 14. This CDR3 spans 16 amino acids. CDR3: CASNLGADRAIYEQYF. The DNA of the CDR3 is TGCGCCAGCAACCTCGGGGCGGACAGGGCGATCTACGAGCAGTACTTC.

As regards this clone: Other nucleotide sequences in the sample specify the same CDR3. The genes are TRBV27 and TRBJ1-6; possible D gene TRBD1, 5 bases. Trimming removed 8 bases at V and 7 bases at J, with 12 bases between. The CDR3 is 13 amino acids. Germline CDR1 and CDR2: MNHEY and SMNVEV (reference sequence). The CDR3 DNA reads as TGTGCCAGCCGTGGGACTGGGAATTCACCCCTCCACTTT. Translation gives CASRGTGNSPLHF.

The chain carries TRBV6-6 and TRBJ2-7; 9 positions agree with TRBD2. CDR3 length: 15 amino acids. Germline loops: CDR1 MNHNY, CDR2 SVGAGI (reference sequence). The junction had 9 bases not matched to a gene; V was cut back by 6 bases and J by 3 bases. The CDR3 loop reads CASSLKTSGYYEQYF. The CDR3 DNA reads as TGTGCCAGCAGCCTAAAGACTAGCGGATACTACGAGCAGTACTTC.

The chain combines TRBV6-6 with TRBJ1-4; D perhaps matches TRBD1 (6 bases). CDR1 and CDR2 (germline): MNHNY, SVGAGI (reference sequence). V lost 4 bases and J 1 base, leaving 10 bases between the germline ends. The CDR3 length is 15 residues. In DNA form, the CDR3 reads TGTGCCAGCAGTTCCTGGACAGTAACTAATGAAAAACTGTTTTTT. Its protein is CASSSWTVTNEKLFF.

In its sample, this clone was seen once. The V call is TRBV24-1, the J call TRBJ2-1; possible D gene TRBD1, 6 bases. Germline-derived CDR1 and CDR2 are KGHDR and SFDVKD. V was clipped by 3 bases and J by 4 bases, with 15 bases between them. The CDR3 has 16 residues. The CDR3: CATSDPGTQKYNEQFF. The DNA for the CDR3 is TGTGCCACCAGTGATCCCGGGACACAGAAATACAATGAGCAGTTCTTC.

The J gene is TRBJ1-5, the V gene TRBV7-2; 7 bases map to TRBD1. From germline, CDR1 is SGHTA and CDR2 FQGNSA. V was pared by 1 base and J by 1 base, with 1 base of the junction left unmatched. This CDR3 is 15 amino acids long. CDR3 sequence: CASSLEQGSNQPQHF. The DNA for the CDR3 is TGTGCCAGCAGCTTAGAACAGGGGAGCAATCAGCCCCAGCATTTT.

This chain uses TRBV5-4 with TRBJ2-5; 9 positions match TRBD1. V shed 4 bases and J 4 bases; nucleotides not matched to a gene: 2. The CDR3 loop spans 13 amino acids. CDR1 is SGHNT, CDR2 YYREEE, per germline (reference sequence). The CDR3 sequence: CASSKDRGETQYF. The CDR3 DNA sequence: TGTGCCAGCAGCAAGGACAGGGGAGAGACCCAGTACTTC.

This chain connects TRBV28 to TRBJ1-6; D might be TRBD1 (5 bases). The CDR3 covers 12 residues. V was pared by 7 bases and J by 7 bases, with 8 bases between. In germline, CDR1 is MDHEN, CDR2 SYDVKM. CDR3: CASMAGNSPLHF. CDR3 in DNA: TGTGCCAGCATGGCAGGGAATTCACCCCTCCACTTT.

The chain links TRBV18 to TRBJ1-1; 8 bases are a match to TRBD1. Trimming took 6 bases from V and 1 from J; bases not matched to a gene: 4. Germline-derived CDR1 and CDR2 are KGHSH and LQKENI. The CDR3 runs 14 residues. Here the CDR3 reads CASSLGTGNTEAFF. The CDR3 DNA sequence: TGTGCCAGCTCCCTTGGGACAGGGAACACTGAAGCTTTCTTT. The variable domain in full, with the rest retrieved from reference TRBV18 and TRBJ1-1, is NAGVMQNPRHLVRRRGQEARLRCSPMKGHSHVYWYRQLPEEGLKFMVYLQKENIIDESGMPKERFSAEFPKEGPSILRIQQVVRGDSAAYFCASSLGTGNTEAFFGQGTRLTVV.

V usage is TRBV27 and J usage is TRBJ1-1; 8 bases align to TRBD1. V lost 6 bases and J lost 5; bases outside the gene matches: 5. Germline loops: CDR1 MNHEY, CDR2 SMNVEV (reference sequence). The CDR3 spans 13 residues. CDR3 loop: CASRTDRVTEAFF. The CDR3 bases are TGTGCCAGCAGGACGGACAGGGTAACTGAAGCTTTCTTT.

This clone came up many times. In DNA form, the CDR3 reads TGTGCCATCAGTGAGTCTGAGACAGGGGGCGAGCAGTACTTC. Encoded protein: CAISESETGGEQYF. The chain carries TRBV10-3 and TRBJ2-7, with 9 bases identical to TRBD1. The CDR3 length is 14 residues. Germline loops: CDR1 ENHRY, CDR2 SYGVKD. V gave up 0 bases and J gave up 6 bases; unmatched junction bases: 3.